This is a list of T cell receptor beta chains from one sample in a study of cytomegalovirus exposure and HLA in healthy donors. The data were produced by immunoSEQ multiplex PCR, yet TCRdb's version contains in-frame clones alone and is incomplete. The sample lists under 90,000 clones; just over 75% were seen once. Sequencing was done on a sample of PBMCs. The receptor source for this set is a man in his forties or fifties in good health and CMV-seropositive. CDR3s include the opening cysteine and the closing phenylalanine or tryptophan. The order of the fields is D gene, J gene, CDR3 length, clone size, V gene, CDR3 DNA, CDR3 protein. A D gene is named only where the DNA matches it firmly. Clone size is shown for a subset of rows, as once, few, many or a class of expanded clone.

D: NA; J: TRBJ2-3; length: 14; size: NA; V: TRBV5-6; DNA: TGTGCCAGCAGCCCCGGGACTGTGGGAGATACGCAGTATTTT; CDR3: CASSPGTVGDTQYF
D: TRBD1; J: TRBJ2-4; length: 14; size: NA; V: TRBV9; DNA: TGTGCCAGCAGCGGCCGGGACAGTAAAAACAGTCAGTACTTC; CDR3: CASSGRDSKNSQYF
D: TRBD2; J: TRBJ2-1; length: 15; size: NA; V: TRBV27; DNA: TGTGCCAGCAGTCTCGGACTAGCGGGTATTAATGAGCAGTTCTTC; CDR3: CASSLGLAGINEQFF
D: TRBD2; J: TRBJ2-7; length: 15; size: NA; V: TRBV6-7; DNA: TGTGCCAGCAGTCAAAGCGGGAGTCTCTCCTACGAGCAGTACTTC; CDR3: CASSQSGSLSYEQYF
D: NA; J: TRBJ2-2; length: 18; size: NA; V: TRBV15; DNA: TGTGCCACCAGCAGAGATCCCACGGCAGGGTCGGACACCGGGGAGCTGTTTTTT; CDR3: CATSRDPTAGSDTGELFF
D: NA; J: TRBJ2-7; length: 14; size: NA; V: TRBV19; DNA: TGTGCCAGTAGTTCTTACCCACAGGGCTACGAGCAGTACTTC; CDR3: CASSSYPQGYEQYF
D: NA; J: TRBJ2-7; length: 16; size: once; V: TRBV10-1; DNA: TGCGCCAGCAGTGAGTCTACAGGAAGTTTTCCCTACGAGCAGTACTTC; CDR3: CASSESTGSFPYEQYF
D: TRBD2; J: TRBJ2-1; length: 15; size: NA; V: TRBV2; DNA: TGTGCCAGCAGGATCGGGACTAGCGGGCGCAATGAGCAGTTCTTC; CDR3: CASRIGTSGRNEQFF
D: TRBD1; J: TRBJ2-3; length: 13; size: NA; V: TRBV7-3; DNA: TGTGCCAGCGGGACAGGTTTTTCAGATACGCAGTATTTT; CDR3: CASGTGFSDTQYF
D: NA; J: TRBJ1-4; length: 15; size: NA; V: TRBV5-1; DNA: TGCGCCAGCAGCTTGGGACAGGCAACTAATGAAAAACTGTTTTTT; CDR3: CASSLGQATNEKLFF
D: NA; J: TRBJ2-1; length: 11; size: NA; V: TRBV29-1; DNA: TGCAGCGTTCCAGGGTTAAATGAGCAGTTCTTC; CDR3: CSVPGLNEQFF
D: NA; J: TRBJ2-7; length: 13; size: once; V: TRBV28; DNA: TGTGCCAGCAGTACGGACTGGCCTGGAAAGCAGTACTTC; CDR3: CASSTDWPGKQYF
D: NA; J: TRBJ1-3; length: 15; size: NA; V: TRBV9; DNA: TGTGCCAGCAGCGTTTCGGTGGTCTCTGGAAACACCATATATTTT; CDR3: CASSVSVVSGNTIYF
D: NA; J: TRBJ2-7; length: 15; size: few; V: TRBV6-1; DNA: TGTGCCAGCAGGTCCGCCTCGACAGGCTCCTACGAGCAGTACTTC; CDR3: CASRSASTGSYEQYF
D: NA; J: TRBJ1-4; length: 15; size: few; V: TRBV4-2; DNA: TGTGCCAGCAGCCAAGAGGAGGGAAGATATGAAAAACTGTTTTTT; CDR3: CASSQEEGRYEKLFF
D: NA; J: TRBJ2-7; length: 14; size: NA; V: TRBV19; DNA: TGTGCCAGTAGTATCGAGGGCGCATCCTACGAGCAGTACTTC; CDR3: CASSIEGASYEQYF
D: TRBD2; J: TRBJ2-3; length: 16; size: once; V: TRBV27; DNA: TGTGCCAGCAGTTTAGGACTAGCGGGGGGCACAGATACGCAGTATTTT; CDR3: CASSLGLAGGTDTQYF
D: TRBD1; J: TRBJ2-7; length: 13; size: NA; V: TRBV30; DNA: TGTGCCTGGGGGGGGACAGGGGCATCCGAGCAGTACTTC; CDR3: CAWGGTGASEQYF
D: TRBD2; J: TRBJ2-1; length: 13; size: NA; V: TRBV6-5; DNA: TGTGCCGCATTTGGACTAGCGGGAGACCGTCCGTTCTTC; CDR3: CAAFGLAGDRPFF
D: NA; J: TRBJ2-3; length: 15; size: NA; V: TRBV7-6; DNA: TGTGCCAGCAGCTTACCCTACAGTAGGACAGATACGCAGTATTTT; CDR3: CASSLPYSRTDTQYF
D: NA; J: TRBJ2-2; length: 14; size: once; V: TRBV9; DNA: TGTGCCAGCAGCGCTCAGGGGGGCACCGGGGAGCTGTTTTTT; CDR3: CASSAQGGTGELFF
D: TRBD2; J: TRBJ2-1; length: 15; size: NA; V: TRBV27; DNA: TGTGCCAGCAGTCCTAGACTAGCGGGACGTAGTGAGCAGTTCTTC; CDR3: CASSPRLAGRSEQFF
D: TRBD2; J: TRBJ2-3; length: 15; size: NA; V: TRBV5-6; DNA: TGTGCCAGCAGCCCCCAGCGGGGAAGCACAGATACGCAGTATTTT; CDR3: CASSPQRGSTDTQYF
D: NA; J: TRBJ1-2; length: 15; size: NA; V: TRBV19; DNA: TGTGCCAGTAGTGTTCTATTAGGGACAAGTAATGGCTACACCTTC; CDR3: CASSVLLGTSNGYTF
D: NA; J: TRBJ2-3; length: 15; size: few; V: TRBV9; DNA: TGTGCCAGCAGCGTAGGGCTTGCCGTCACAGATACGCAGTATTTT; CDR3: CASSVGLAVTDTQYF
D: TRBD2; J: TRBJ2-2; length: 16; size: NA; V: TRBV10-3; DNA: TGTGCCATCAGACTCACTAGCGGGTCTGTCACCGGGGAGCTGTTTTTT; CDR3: CAIRLTSGSVTGELFF
D: NA; J: TRBJ1-2; length: 12; size: NA; V: TRBV5-1; DNA: TGCGCCAGCAGCTCGGACAGTTATGGCTACACCTTC; CDR3: CASSSDSYGYTF
D: TRBD1; J: TRBJ2-7; length: 14; size: NA; V: TRBV6-1; DNA: TGTGCCAGCAGAAAGACAGGGGAAGGCCCCGAGCAGTACTTC; CDR3: CASRKTGEGPEQYF
D: TRBD2; J: TRBJ2-3; length: 17; size: once; V: TRBV4-3; DNA: TGCGCCAGCAGCCAAGATAGGGCTAGCGGGAGTACAGATACGCAGTATTTT; CDR3: CASSQDRASGSTDTQYF
D: TRBD2; J: TRBJ2-5; length: 13; size: NA; V: TRBV27; DNA: TGTGCCAGCAGACCCGGGACTAGCGGGACTCTGTACTTC; CDR3: CASRPGTSGTLYF
D: NA; J: TRBJ2-1; length: 17; size: NA; V: TRBV28; DNA: TGTGCCAGCACCTCACTCATTCCGGGACAAGGGGCCAATGAGCAGTTCTTC; CDR3: CASTSLIPGQGANEQFF
D: TRBD1; J: TRBJ1-6; length: 16; size: NA; V: TRBV5-6; DNA: TGTGCCAGCAGCTTGGAAATCAGGGGGCGCGTTTCACCCCTCCACTTT; CDR3: CASSLEIRGRVSPLHF
D: NA; J: TRBJ2-5; length: 14; size: NA; V: TRBV5-1; DNA: TGCGCCAGCAGTTTCCAGGACACCCAAGAGACCCAGTACTTC; CDR3: CASSFQDTQETQYF
D: NA; J: TRBJ1-2; length: 15; size: NA; V: TRBV27; DNA: TGTGCCAGCAGTTTGGCTCCAGGGGTCGACTATGGCTACACCTTC; CDR3: CASSLAPGVDYGYTF
D: TRBD1; J: TRBJ2-2; length: 17; size: NA; V: TRBV18; DNA: TGTGCCAGCTCCCTCCGTGGGACAGGGACGAACACCGGGGAGCTGTTTTTT; CDR3: CASSLRGTGTNTGELFF